The next 2 T cell receptor beta chains were all read from a single sample in a study of T-cell memory formation after mild COVID-19 (TCRdb year 2021). Receptors were amplified or captured by 5' RACE. Sequencing instrument: Illumina NovaSeq 6000. TCRdb reworked the public reads: Q25 trimming with fastp, MiXCR clone assembly, productive beta chains retained. Each record represents a unique CDR3 protein, reported with the most common genes and DNA among its rows. The sample table records around 340,000 distinct CDR3 sequences; approximately 15% of these occur just once. Of the sample, 22% falls within the top ten clones. Specimen: PBMCs or a T cell subset sorted from them (not recorded which). These receptors all stem from a young man who had mild COVID-19 (a few samples of this study predate the infection). The sample titles of this study are shuffled in the database, so cell type and time point are left out; the donor was told from shared clones.

This clonotype was seen a few times. The gene calls are TRBV15 and TRBJ2-3; TRBD1 might be the D (6 bases). Per germline, CDR1 LNHNV and CDR2 YYDKDF (reference sequence). V was trimmed by 5 bases and J by 2 bases, leaving 14 bases between them. The length of the CDR3 is 15 residues. The CDR3 DNA reads as TGTGCCACCAGCTCCCGGGACACCTCCACAGATACGCAGTATTTT. Its translation: CATSSRDTSTDTQYF. Using reference TRBV15 and TRBJ2-3 for the parts outside the CDR3, the full variable domain is DAMVIQNPRYQVTQFGKPVTLSCSQTLNHNVMYWYQQKSSQAPKLLFHYYDKDFNNEADTPDNFQSRRPNTSFCFLDIRSPGLGDTAMYLCATSSRDTSTDTQYFGPGTRLTVL.

The chain uses TRBV10-3 and TRBJ1-2; D is possibly TRBD1 (5 bases). Looked up from germline, CDR1 is ENHRY and CDR2 is SYGVKD. Trimming shortened V by 4 bases and J by 4 bases, and 13 bases separated the two germline ends. This CDR3 has 14 amino acids. The CDR3 region has the DNA TGTGCCATCAGTGGGGACGGCCCTGCCTATGGCTACACCTTC. It translates to CAISGDGPAYGYTF.